What follows are 21 T cell receptor beta chains derived from one specimen sequenced in a study of T-cell memory formation after mild COVID-19. TCRdb re-derived calls from the 5' RACE reads in MiXCR, one entry per CDR3 protein. This table holds 350,000 to 500,000 distinct CDR3 sequences, about 20% found once. Sequenced: PBMCs or a T cell subset sorted from them (not recorded which). All receptors derive from an adult woman who had mild COVID-19 (a few samples of this study predate the infection). Cell type and time point are not known.

V usage is TRBV30 and J usage is TRBJ2-1; TRBD2 matches at 11 bases. CDR1 GTSNPN and CDR2 SVGIG come from the germline V gene (reference sequence). Germline trimming cut 3 bases from V and 4 bases from J; bases unmatched to any gene: 2. The CDR3 sequence is 14 residues long. The CDR3: CAWRVAGGYNEQFF. The CDR3 nucleotides read TGTGCCTGGAGGGTAGCGGGAGGGTACAATGAGCAGTTCTTC.

In this sample, this clonotype turned up a few times. The genes are TRBV29-1 and TRBJ2-7, with TRBD1 identical over 10 bases. V lost 4 bases and J lost 6; bases outside the gene matches: 3. The CDR3 runs to 12 residues. Germline V gives CDR1 SQVTM, CDR2 ANQGSEA. The CDR3 loop reads CSVGDRGGEQYF. The DNA for the CDR3 is TGCAGCGTTGGGGACAGGGGAGGCGAGCAGTACTTC.

The gene calls are TRBV5-1 and TRBJ2-1; 10 nucleotides align to TRBD2. CDR3 length: 16 residues. J gave up 5 bases and V 2 bases, and 7 bases lay outside the gene matches. Germline V gives CDR1 SGHRS, CDR2 YFSETQ. The CDR3 sequence: CASSFSSGSSHNEQFF. The CDR3 bases are TGCGCCAGCAGCTTTTCTAGCGGGAGTTCACACAATGAGCAGTTCTTC.

The rearrangement uses TRBV20-1 and TRBJ2-7, with D unclear. The germline CDR1 and CDR2 sequences are DFQATT and SNEGSKA (reference sequence). The ends were cut back, 2 bases at V and 2 bases at J, with 13 bases in the middle. CDR3 length equals 14 residues. The DNA of the CDR3 is TGCAGTGCTAGAAACACATATGCAGCCTACGAGCAGTACTTC. Translation: CSARNTYAAYEQYF.

This clonotype occurred many times. This rearrangement joins TRBV4-1 to TRBJ2-3; TRBD2 matches at 12 bases. V lost 4 bases to trimming and J lost 5 bases; unmatched junction nucleotides: 10. Germline CDR1 is MGHRA and CDR2 is YSYEKL. The CDR3 has 17 residues. CDR3 region: CASSLLASGGAGDTQYF. DNA for the CDR3: TGCGCCAGCAGCCTCCTTGCTAGCGGGGGGGCGGGAGATACGCAGTATTTT.

This clonotype was observed a few times. This rearrangement joins TRBV4-1 to TRBJ2-5; D not certain. The CDR3 spans 13 residues. Germline CDR1 reads MGHRA; CDR2 reads YSYEKL. Trimming pared 2 bases from V and 4 bases from J, leaving 8 bases between. The CDR3 region is CASSQILVETQYF. The CDR3 DNA reads TGCGCCAGCAGCCAAATTTTGGTAGAGACCCAGTACTTC.

The J gene is TRBJ1-1, the V gene TRBV6-1; D gene uncertain. The length of the CDR3 is 12 residues. Germline lookup yields CDR1 MNHNS and CDR2 SASEGT. V shed 8 bases and J shed 5 bases, with 12 bases lying between them. The CDR3 bases are TGTGCCAGCCTACACCTTGGTACTGAAGCTTTCTTT. As protein: CASLHLGTEAFF.

This clonotype has a count of ten or more. The gene calls are TRBV7-9 and TRBJ2-7; D is unclear. Germline V gene data show CDR1 as SEHNR and CDR2 as FQNEAQ (reference sequence). The CDR3 runs to 12 residues. V lost 5 bases, J lost 1 base, and 6 bases lay in between. CDR3 DNA sequence: TGTGCCAGCAGCGTGGAATCCTACGAGCAGTACTTC. Its protein is CASSVESYEQYF.

The chain joins TRBV7-2 to TRBJ2-1; 10 nucleotides match TRBD2. The CDR3 is 15 residues long. V was clipped by 4 bases and J by 2 bases; unmatched bases: 2. CDR1 is SGHTA, CDR2 FQGNSA, per germline. The CDR3 here is CASSSSGSAYNEQFF. CDR3 DNA sequence: TGTGCCAGCAGCTCTAGCGGGAGTGCCTACAATGAGCAGTTCTTC. The whole variable domain, remainder taken from reference TRBV7-2 and TRBJ2-1, is GAGVSQSPSNKVTEKGKDVELRCDPISGHTALYWYRQSLGQGLEFLIYFQGNSAPDKSGLPSDRFSAERTGGSVSTLTIQRTQQEDSAVYLCASSSSGSAYNEQFFGPGTRLTVL.

The V call is TRBV12-3 or TRBV12-4, the J call TRBJ1-1, with D possibly being TRBD1 (6 bases). CDR3 length: 16 amino acids. V was shortened by 2 bases and J by 5 bases, with 18 bases between the two germline ends. CDR3 amino acids: CASSLMGRGFRTEAFF. The CDR3 nucleotides read TGTGCCAGCAGTTTAATGGGGAGGGGGTTTCGTACTGAAGCTTTCTTT.

This clonotype was picked up a small number of times. V gene TRBV12-3 or TRBV12-4 combines with J gene TRBJ2-7; D is possibly TRBD1 (5 bases). CDR3 length: 12 residues. The V gene lost 5 bases and the J gene lost 7 bases, with 12 bases spanning the gap. The CDR3 is CASSLQELEQYF. The CDR3 DNA is TGTGCCAGCAGTCTACAGGAGCTGGAGCAGTACTTC.

CDR3: CASSWTGGFGEKLFF. The DNA of the CDR3 is TGTGCCAGCAGCTGGACAGGGGGCTTTGGTGAAAAACTGTTTTTT. The chain couples TRBV7-9 to TRBJ1-4, with 11 positions matching TRBD1. The CDR3 loop spans 15 amino acids. V lost 4 bases, J lost 7 bases, and 5 bases stayed unmatched. Germline V gene sequence: CDR1 SEHNR, CDR2 FQNEAQ (reference sequence).

V and J are TRBV28 and TRBJ1-1; possible D gene TRBD1, 6 bases. CDR1 and CDR2 from the germline V gene are MDHEN and SYDVKM. V dropped 3 bases and J dropped 4 bases, with 12 bases sitting between them. The CDR3 totals 14 residues. The CDR3 reads CASSFGGSGTEAFF. In nucleotides, the CDR3 is TGTGCCAGCAGTTTTGGGGGCTCGGGCACTGAAGCTTTCTTT.

The J gene is TRBJ1-1, the V gene TRBV19, with 8 bases fitting TRBD1. Germline V gives CDR1 LNHDA, CDR2 SQIVND (reference sequence). V was pared by 7 bases and J by 5 bases, with 9 bases of the junction left unmatched. The CDR3 runs 14 residues. The CDR3 DNA sequence: TGTGCCAGTACCTTGGACAGGGTGGTTACTGAAGCTTTCTTT. It codes for CASTLDRVVTEAFF.

The chain combines TRBV6-2 or TRBV6-3 with TRBJ2-1; possible D gene TRBD1, 6 bases. Germline CDR1 MNHEY, CDR2 SVGEGT. V was clipped by 6 bases and J by 0 bases, with 12 bases between them. The CDR3 has 15 residues. Here the CDR3 reads CASSKRGSSYNEQFF. CDR3 nucleotide sequence: TGTGCCAGCAGCAAAAGGGGGAGCTCCTACAATGAGCAGTTCTTC.

This rearrangement joins TRBV10-2 to TRBJ2-3; 7 bases match TRBD1. Per the germline V gene, CDR1 is WSHSY and CDR2 is SAAADI. CDR3 length: 14 amino acids. V lost 4 bases to trimming and J lost 0 bases; unmatched junction nucleotides: 1. This chain's CDR3 is CASSGQGSTDTQYF. In nucleotides, the CDR3 is TGCGCCAGCAGTGGACAGGGAAGCACAGATACGCAGTATTTT.

The chain links TRBV12-3 or TRBV12-4 to TRBJ2-1; no clear D. The CDR3 is made up of 14 amino acids. Trimming stripped 2 bases from V and 5 bases from J, with 10 bases between. The CDR3 is CASSLKGYNNEQFF. The CDR3 DNA follows: TGTGCCAGCAGTTTAAAAGGGTACAACAATGAGCAGTTCTTC.

This clonotype was found a few times. Here the CDR3 reads CASSPQGYQPQHF. The CDR3 coding sequence is TGTGCCAGCAGTCCGCAGGGTTACCAGCCCCAGCATTTT. The chain has TRBV27 and TRBJ1-5, with D perhaps matching TRBD1 (5 bases). The V end lost 5 bases, the J end lost 7 bases, and 12 bases lay between the germline ends. Germline assignment: CDR1 MNHEY and CDR2 SMNVEV (reference sequence). The CDR3 contains 13 residues.

This rearrangement joins TRBV7-9 to TRBJ2-7; D may match TRBD1 or TRBD2 (5 bases each). Between the trimmed V and J ends, which lost 4 bases and 6 bases, there was a span of 22 bases. CDR3 length: 16 residues. CDR1 and CDR2 (germline): SEHNR, FQNEAQ (reference sequence). The chain's CDR3 is CASSSLTGTGRSEQYF. Here the CDR3 DNA reads TGTGCCAGCAGCTCCCTTACGGGGACCGGACGGAGCGAGCAGTACTTC. Looking up the rest from reference TRBV7-9 and TRBJ2-7 gives the full variable domain: DTGVSQNPRHKITKRGQNVTFRCDPISEHNRLYWYRQTLGQGPEFLTYFQNEAQLEKSRLLSDRFSAERPKGSFSTLEIQRTEQGDSAMYLCASSSLTGTGRSEQYFGPGTRLTVT.

This clonotype was seen ten or more times. This rearrangement joins TRBV4-2 to TRBJ2-3; tentatively, D is TRBD2 (5 bases). Germline CDR1 LGHNA, CDR2 YNFKEQ. This CDR3 is 16 amino acids long. Trimming cost V 4 bases and J 1 base, with 15 bases left between them. The chain's CDR3 is CASSPRAFGGTDTQYF. The CDR3 nucleotides read TGTGCCAGCAGCCCCCGGGCATTCGGGGGCACAGATACGCAGTATTTT.

This clonotype showed up many times. A junction boundary mismatches the germline segment, possibly from a read error. This chain connects TRBV12-3 or TRBV12-4 to TRBJ2-1; the match to TRBD2 covers 11 bases. This CDR3 comprises 15 residues. The CDR3 is CASSVAGGGYNEQFF. CDR3 nucleotides: TGTGCCAGCAGTGTAGCGGGAGGGGGGTACAATGAGCAGTTCTTC.